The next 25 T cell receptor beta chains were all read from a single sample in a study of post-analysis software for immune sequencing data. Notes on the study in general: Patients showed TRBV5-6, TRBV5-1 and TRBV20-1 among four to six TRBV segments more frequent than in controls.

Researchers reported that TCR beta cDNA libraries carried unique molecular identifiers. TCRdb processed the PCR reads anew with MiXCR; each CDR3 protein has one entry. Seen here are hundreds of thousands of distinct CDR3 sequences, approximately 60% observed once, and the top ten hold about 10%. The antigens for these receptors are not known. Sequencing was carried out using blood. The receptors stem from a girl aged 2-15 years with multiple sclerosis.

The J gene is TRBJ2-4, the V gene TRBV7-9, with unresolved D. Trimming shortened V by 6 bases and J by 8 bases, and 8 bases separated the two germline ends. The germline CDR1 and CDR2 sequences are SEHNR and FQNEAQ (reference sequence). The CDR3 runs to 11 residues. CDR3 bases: TGTGCCAGCAGGCGTAAGGACATTCAGTACTTC. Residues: CASRRKDIQYF. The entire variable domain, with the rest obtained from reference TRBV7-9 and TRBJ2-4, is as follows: DTGVSQNPRHKITKRGQNVTFRCDPISEHNRLYWYRQTLGQGPEFLTYFQNEAQLEKSRLLSDRFSAERPKGSFSTLEIQRTEQGDSAMYLCASRRKDIQYFGAGTRLSVL.

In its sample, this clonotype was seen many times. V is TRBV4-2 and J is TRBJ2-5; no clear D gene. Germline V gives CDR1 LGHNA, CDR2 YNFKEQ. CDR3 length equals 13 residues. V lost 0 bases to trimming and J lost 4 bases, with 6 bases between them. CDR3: CASSQDPGETQYF. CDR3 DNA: TGTGCCAGCAGCCAAGACCCCGGAGAGACCCAGTACTTC.

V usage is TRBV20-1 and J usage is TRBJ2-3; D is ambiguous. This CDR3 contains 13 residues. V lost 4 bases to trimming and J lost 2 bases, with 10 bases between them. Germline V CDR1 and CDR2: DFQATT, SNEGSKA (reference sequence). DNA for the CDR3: TGCAGTGCTATCCTGGGCTACACAGATACGCAGTATTTT. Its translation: CSAILGYTDTQYF.

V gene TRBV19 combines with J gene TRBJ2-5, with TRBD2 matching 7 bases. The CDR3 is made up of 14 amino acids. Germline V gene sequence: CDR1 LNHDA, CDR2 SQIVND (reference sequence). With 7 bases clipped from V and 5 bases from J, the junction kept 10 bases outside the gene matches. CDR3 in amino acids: CASNRGSSEETQYF. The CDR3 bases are TGTGCCAGTAATCGCGGGAGTTCGGAGGAGACCCAGTACTTC.

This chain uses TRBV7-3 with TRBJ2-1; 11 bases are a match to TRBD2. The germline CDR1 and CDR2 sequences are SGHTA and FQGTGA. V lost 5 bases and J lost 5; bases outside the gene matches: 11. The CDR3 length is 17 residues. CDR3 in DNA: TGTGCCAGCAGCGCAACATCCGGGACTAGCGGTAACAATGAGCAGTTCTTC. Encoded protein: CASSATSGTSGNNEQFF.

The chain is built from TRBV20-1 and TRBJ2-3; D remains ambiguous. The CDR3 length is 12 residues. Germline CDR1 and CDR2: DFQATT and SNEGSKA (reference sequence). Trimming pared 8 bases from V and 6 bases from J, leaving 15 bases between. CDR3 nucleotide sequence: TGCAGTAAGCTCGGCTCGGGTGATACGCAGTATTTT. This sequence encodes CSKLGSGDTQYF.

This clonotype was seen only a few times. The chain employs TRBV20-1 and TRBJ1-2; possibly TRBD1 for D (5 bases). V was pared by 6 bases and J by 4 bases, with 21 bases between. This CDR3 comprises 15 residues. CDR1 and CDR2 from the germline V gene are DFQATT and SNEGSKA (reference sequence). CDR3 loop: CSAALKGRGLYGYTF. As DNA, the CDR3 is TGCAGTGCCGCCCTCAAGGGTCGGGGACTCTATGGCTACACCTTC.

The CDR3 is CSAREGGRSGGPRGYF. The CDR3 nucleotides are TGCAGTGCTAGAGAGGGAGGGAGGTCTGGAGGCCCGAGGGGGTACTTC. This rearrangement joins TRBV20-1 to TRBJ2-4; TRBD2 aligns across 7 bases. With 0 bases clipped from V and 15 bases from J, the junction kept 20 bases outside the gene matches. Germline V gene lookup returns CDR1 DFQATT and CDR2 SNEGSKA (reference sequence). The CDR3 has 16 amino acids.

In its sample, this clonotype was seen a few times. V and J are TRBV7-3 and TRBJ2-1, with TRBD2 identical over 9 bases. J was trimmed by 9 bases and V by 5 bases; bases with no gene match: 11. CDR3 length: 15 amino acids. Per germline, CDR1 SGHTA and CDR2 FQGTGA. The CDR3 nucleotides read TGTGCCAGCAGCCCCATATTAGCGGGAGAGGGTGAGCAGTTCTTC. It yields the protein CASSPILAGEGEQFF.

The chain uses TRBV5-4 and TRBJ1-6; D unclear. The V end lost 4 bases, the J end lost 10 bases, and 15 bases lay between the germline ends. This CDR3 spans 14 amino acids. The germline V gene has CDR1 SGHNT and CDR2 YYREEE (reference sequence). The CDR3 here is CASSGRDPQSPLHF. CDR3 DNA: TGTGCCAGCAGCGGGCGGGATCCACAGTCACCCCTCCACTTT.

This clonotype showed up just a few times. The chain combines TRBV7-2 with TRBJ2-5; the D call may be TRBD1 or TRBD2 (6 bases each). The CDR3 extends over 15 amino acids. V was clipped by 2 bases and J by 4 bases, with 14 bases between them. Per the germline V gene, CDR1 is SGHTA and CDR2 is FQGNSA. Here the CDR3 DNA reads TGTGCCAGCAGCTTAATGGGAGAGGGGGGAGAGACCCAGTACTTC. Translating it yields CASSLMGEGGETQYF.

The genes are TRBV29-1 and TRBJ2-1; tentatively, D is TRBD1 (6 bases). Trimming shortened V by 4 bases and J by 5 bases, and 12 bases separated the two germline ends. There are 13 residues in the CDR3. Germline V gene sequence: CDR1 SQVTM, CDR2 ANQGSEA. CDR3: CSVARGVNNEQFF. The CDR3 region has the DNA TGCAGCGTTGCCAGGGGCGTTAACAATGAGCAGTTCTTC.

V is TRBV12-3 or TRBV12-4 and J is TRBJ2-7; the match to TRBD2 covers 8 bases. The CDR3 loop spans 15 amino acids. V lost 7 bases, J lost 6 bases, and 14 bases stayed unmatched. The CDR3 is CASTPGGGGRSEQYF. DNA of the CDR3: TGTGCCAGCACCCCCGGGGGTGGCGGGAGGTCCGAGCAGTACTTC.

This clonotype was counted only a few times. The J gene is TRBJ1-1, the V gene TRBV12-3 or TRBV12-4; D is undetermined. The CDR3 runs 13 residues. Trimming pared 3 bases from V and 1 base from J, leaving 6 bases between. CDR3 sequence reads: CASSLWENTEAFF. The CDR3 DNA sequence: TGTGCCAGCAGTTTGTGGGAGAACACTGAAGCTTTCTTT.

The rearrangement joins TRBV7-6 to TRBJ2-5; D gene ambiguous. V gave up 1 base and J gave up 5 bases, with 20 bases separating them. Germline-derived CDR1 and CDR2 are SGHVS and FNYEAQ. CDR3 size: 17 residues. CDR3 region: CASSLESSTPLVETQYF. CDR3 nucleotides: TGTGCCAGCAGCTTAGAGTCGAGCACCCCCCTGGTGGAGACCCAGTACTTC.

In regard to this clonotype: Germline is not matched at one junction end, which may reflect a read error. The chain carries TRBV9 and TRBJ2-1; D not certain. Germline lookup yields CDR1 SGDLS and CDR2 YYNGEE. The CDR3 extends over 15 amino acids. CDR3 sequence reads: CASSVGSYSYNERFF. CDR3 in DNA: TGTGCCAGCAGCGTAGGATCTTACTCCTACAATGAGCGGTTCTTC.

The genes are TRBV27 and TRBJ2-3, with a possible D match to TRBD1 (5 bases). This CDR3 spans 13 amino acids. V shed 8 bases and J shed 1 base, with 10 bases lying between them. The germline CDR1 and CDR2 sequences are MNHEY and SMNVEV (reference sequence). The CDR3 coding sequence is TGTGCCAGCTGTAAAGGGGGCACAGATACGCAGTATTTT. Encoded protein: CASCKGGTDTQYF.

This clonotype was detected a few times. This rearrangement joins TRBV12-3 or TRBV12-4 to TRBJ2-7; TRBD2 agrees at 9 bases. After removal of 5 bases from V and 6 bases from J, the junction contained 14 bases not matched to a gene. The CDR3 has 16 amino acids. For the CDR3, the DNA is TGTGCCAGCAGTCGTAGCGGGAGCCCTAACCCCGGCGAGCAGTACTTC. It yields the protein CASSRSGSPNPGEQYF.

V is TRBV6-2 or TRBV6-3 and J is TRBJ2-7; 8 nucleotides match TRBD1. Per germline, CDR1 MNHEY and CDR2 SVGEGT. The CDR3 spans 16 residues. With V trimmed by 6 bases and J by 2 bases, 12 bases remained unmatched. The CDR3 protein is CASRPPPGQATYEQYF. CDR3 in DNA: TGTGCCAGCAGGCCACCTCCGGGACAGGCGACCTACGAGCAGTACTTC.

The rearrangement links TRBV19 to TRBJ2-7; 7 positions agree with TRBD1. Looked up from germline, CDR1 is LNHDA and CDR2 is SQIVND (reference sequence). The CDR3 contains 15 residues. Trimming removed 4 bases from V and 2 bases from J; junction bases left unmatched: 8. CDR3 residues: CASSTFGQAPYEQYF. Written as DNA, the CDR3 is TGTGCCAGTAGTACGTTCGGACAGGCGCCCTACGAGCAGTACTTC.

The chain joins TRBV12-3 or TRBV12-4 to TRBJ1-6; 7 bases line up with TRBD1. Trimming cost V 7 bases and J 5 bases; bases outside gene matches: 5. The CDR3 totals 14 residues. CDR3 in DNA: TGTGCCAGCACCCCGGACAGGAATAATTCACCCCTCCACTTT. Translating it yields CASTPDRNNSPLHF.

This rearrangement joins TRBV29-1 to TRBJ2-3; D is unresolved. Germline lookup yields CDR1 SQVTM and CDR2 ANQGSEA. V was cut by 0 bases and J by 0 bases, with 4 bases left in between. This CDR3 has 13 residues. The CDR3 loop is CSVEDRSTDTQYF. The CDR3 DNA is TGCAGCGTTGAAGATCGCAGCACAGATACGCAGTATTTT.

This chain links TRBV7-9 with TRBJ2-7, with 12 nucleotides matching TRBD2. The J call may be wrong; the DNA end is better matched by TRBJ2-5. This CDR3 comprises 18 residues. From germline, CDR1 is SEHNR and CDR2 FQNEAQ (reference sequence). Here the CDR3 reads CASSSTWTSGDSGGTQYF. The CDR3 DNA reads TGTGCCAGCAGCTCGACTTGGACTAGCGGGGACTCGGGGGGGACCCAGTACTTC.

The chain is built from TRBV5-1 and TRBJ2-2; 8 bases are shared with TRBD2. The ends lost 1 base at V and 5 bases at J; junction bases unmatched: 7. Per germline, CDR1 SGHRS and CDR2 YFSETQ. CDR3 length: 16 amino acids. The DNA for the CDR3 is TGCGCCAGCAGCTTGACCGGGGGGGCCGAAACCGGGGAGCTGTTTTTT. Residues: CASSLTGGAETGELFF.

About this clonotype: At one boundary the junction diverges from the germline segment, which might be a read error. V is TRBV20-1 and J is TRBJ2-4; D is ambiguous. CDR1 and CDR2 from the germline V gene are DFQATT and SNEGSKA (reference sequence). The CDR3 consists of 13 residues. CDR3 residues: CSAKVLAKNIQYF. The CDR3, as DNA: TGTAGTGCTAAGGTTTTAGCCAAAAACATTCAGTACTTT.